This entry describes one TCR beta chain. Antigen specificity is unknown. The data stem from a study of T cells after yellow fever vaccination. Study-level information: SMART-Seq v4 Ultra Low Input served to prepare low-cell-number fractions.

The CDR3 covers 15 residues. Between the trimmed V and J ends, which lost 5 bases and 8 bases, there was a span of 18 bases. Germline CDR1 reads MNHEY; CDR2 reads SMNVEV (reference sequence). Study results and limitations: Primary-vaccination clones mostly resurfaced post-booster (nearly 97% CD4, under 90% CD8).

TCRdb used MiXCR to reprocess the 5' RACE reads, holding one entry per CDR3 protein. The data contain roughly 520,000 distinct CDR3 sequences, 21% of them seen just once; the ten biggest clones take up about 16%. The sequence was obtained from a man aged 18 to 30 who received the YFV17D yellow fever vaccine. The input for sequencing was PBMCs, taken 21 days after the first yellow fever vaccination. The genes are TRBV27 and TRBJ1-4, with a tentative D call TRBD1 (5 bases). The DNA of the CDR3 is TGTGCCAGCAGTCCCTGGGGGGAGGCAGGGGAAAAACTGTTTTTT. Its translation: CASSPWGEAGEKLFF. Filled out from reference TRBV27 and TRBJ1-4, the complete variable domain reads EAQVTQNPRYLITVTGKKLTVTCSQNMNHEYMSWYRQDPGLGLRQIYYSMNVEVTDKGDVPEGYKVSRKEKRNFPLILESPSPNQTSLYFCASSPWGEAGEKLFFGSGTQLSVL.